Following are 32 T cell receptor beta chains from one sample sequenced in a study of identical twins. A single record per CDR3 protein comes from TCRdb applying MiXCR to the 5' RACE reads. The data contain 1.5 million to 2 million distinct CDR3 sequences, under 35% of them seen just once; the ten biggest clones take up under 0.35%. The source material was cord blood. The receptor source for this set is a newborn girl in good health.

This clonotype was observed many times. The rearrangement joins TRBV28 to TRBJ2-5; D remains unclear. The CDR3 runs 13 residues. The ends were cut back, 2 bases at V and 5 bases at J, with 9 bases in the middle. The germline V gene has CDR1 MDHEN and CDR2 SYDVKM. CDR3 sequence: CASSLIGLETQYF. CDR3 nucleotide sequence: TGTGCCAGCAGTTTAATAGGGCTGGAGACCCAGTACTTC.

In its sample, this clonotype was seen a few times. The V gene is TRBV7-9, the J gene TRBJ2-1, with 8 nucleotides matching TRBD2. The V gene end was trimmed by 8 bases and the J gene end by 6 bases; junction bases not matched to a gene: 15. This CDR3 contains 16 residues. Germline CDR1 SEHNR, CDR2 FQNEAQ (reference sequence). The CDR3 sequence is CASSRPPGTSSNEQFF. The CDR3 coding sequence is TGTGCCAGCTCCCGACCTCCCGGGACTAGTTCCAATGAGCAGTTCTTC.

This clonotype showed up many times. The gene calls are TRBV7-2 and TRBJ1-1; D is unresolved. This CDR3 spans 13 amino acids. Trimming removed 1 base from V and 1 base from J, with 4 bases in between. Germline V lookup: CDR1 SGHTA, CDR2 FQGNSA. This CDR3 reads CASSLVTNTEAFF. In DNA, the CDR3 is TGTGCCAGCAGCTTAGTCACGAACACTGAAGCTTTCTTT.

V is TRBV18 and J is TRBJ2-5; TRBD2 matches 9 bases. The J call may be in error: the DNA end matches TRBJ2-7 better. CDR1 and CDR2 (germline): KGHSH, LQKENI. The CDR3 totals 15 residues. Here the CDR3 DNA reads TGTGCCAGCTCACCACGTCTTGTGCGGGAGGGCGAGCAGTACTTC. The encoded protein is CASSPRLVREGEQYF.

This chain uses TRBV24-1 with TRBJ2-5, with 9 positions matching TRBD1. CDR3 length: 15 amino acids. The germline gives CDR1 KGHDR, CDR2 SFDVKD. V gave up 4 bases and J gave up 4 bases; unmatched junction bases: 6. The DNA for the CDR3 is TGTGCCACCAGTGACTCAGGGACAGGGACAGAGACCCAGTACTTC. It encodes CATSDSGTGTETQYF.

J is TRBJ1-1 and V is TRBV11-3; D unresolved. Germline V lookup: CDR1 SGHNT, CDR2 YENEEA. V was clipped by 0 bases and J by 5 bases, with 7 bases between them. This CDR3 is 13 amino acids long. The CDR3 DNA sequence: TGTGCCAGCAGCTTAGAAGGTTGGACTGAAGCTTTCTTT. Its translation: CASSLEGWTEAFF.

This clonotype was observed a few times. The gene calls are TRBV7-8 and TRBJ2-3, with D perhaps TRBD1 or TRBD2 (6 bases each). CDR1 and CDR2 from the germline V gene are SGHVS and FQNEAQ. This CDR3 contains 17 residues. Between the trimmed V and J ends, which lost 0 bases and 2 bases, there was a span of 15 bases. In DNA, the CDR3 is TGTGCCAGCAGCTTAGCGCTTTGGGGGCGGGACACAGATACGCAGTATTTT. Translated: CASSLALWGRDTDTQYF.

J is TRBJ2-3 and V is TRBV30, with 11 nucleotides matching TRBD2. Germline lookup yields CDR1 GTSNPN and CDR2 SVGIG (reference sequence). The CDR3 has 16 amino acids. J was trimmed by 2 bases and V by 2 bases; bases with no gene match: 6. CDR3 protein: CAWSYRLAGITDTQYF. The CDR3 DNA is TGTGCCTGGAGTTACAGACTAGCGGGGATCACAGATACGCAGTATTTT.

The chain is built from TRBV20-1 and TRBJ2-4; 7 bases match TRBD2. The length of the CDR3 is 16 residues. Trimming at V came to 0 bases and at J to 0 bases, leaving 5 bases not matched to a gene. Germline values: CDR1 DFQATT, CDR2 SNEGSKA (reference sequence). In DNA form, the CDR3 reads TGCAGTGCTAGAGATCGCCTAGCGGTAGCCAAAAACATTCAGTACTTC. It codes for CSARDRLAVAKNIQYF.

The V gene is TRBV4-2, the J gene TRBJ1-4, with D possibly matching TRBD1 (5 bases). This CDR3 comprises 18 residues. Per the germline V gene, CDR1 is LGHNA and CDR2 is YNFKEQ. V gave up 0 bases and J gave up 2 bases, with 16 bases separating them. The CDR3 region has the DNA TGTGCCAGCAGCCAAGATAAAGGGGCTCTGAACACTAATGAAAAACTGTTTTTT. Its protein is CASSQDKGALNTNEKLFF.

This sequence joins TRBV21-1 and TRBJ2-1; the listed D gene, TRBD2, was not tested against the DNA. TRBV21-1 is flagged as a pseudogene. This CDR3 comprises 18 residues. CDR3 DNA: TGTGCCAGCAGCAAAAAGGGCCATGTCGGGGGAATCTACAATGAGCAGTTCTTC. It encodes CASSKKGHVGGIYNEQFF.

J is TRBJ1-6 and V is TRBV9, with D unclear. V lost 0 bases and J 2 bases, leaving 6 bases between the germline ends. CDR1 and CDR2 (germline): SGDLS, YYNGEE. The CDR3 is made up of 15 amino acids. The CDR3 coding sequence is TGTGCCAGCAGCGTAGTAGGAACCTATAATTCACCCCTCCACTTT. Amino acids: CASSVVGTYNSPLHF. The entire variable domain, with the rest obtained from reference TRBV9 and TRBJ1-6, is as follows: DSGVTQTPKHLITATGQRVTLRCSPRSGDLSVYWYQQSLDQGLQFLIQYYNGEERAKGNILERFSAQQFPDLHSELNLSSLELGDSALYFCASSVVGTYNSPLHFGNGTRLTVT.

This clonotype was seen a handful of times. The chain carries TRBV6-1 and TRBJ2-3; D ambiguous. Trimming shortened V by 3 bases and J by 4 bases, and 8 bases separated the two germline ends. This CDR3 is built from 13 residues. Germline CDR1 MNHNS, CDR2 SASEGT. CDR3 region: CASSDGAADTQYF. The DNA of the CDR3 is TGTGCCAGCAGTGACGGTGCAGCAGATACGCAGTATTTT.

This clonotype was counted between two and nine times. This chain joins TRBV28 and TRBJ2-3; no reliable D call. Germline V gene lookup returns CDR1 MDHEN and CDR2 SYDVKM. The CDR3 length is 12 residues. DNA of the CDR3: TGTGCAGCCCAGGCTTTCACAGATACGCAGTATTTT. Its translation: CAAQAFTDTQYF.

In its sample, this clonotype was seen a few times. The rearrangement links TRBV12-3 or TRBV12-4 to TRBJ1-2; possible D gene TRBD1, 6 bases. V lost 6 bases and J 2 bases, leaving 16 bases between the germline ends. This CDR3 has 15 residues. CDR3 loop: CASSPLVRGNYGYTF. The CDR3 DNA is TGTGCCAGCAGCCCCCTAGTCAGGGGCAACTATGGCTACACCTTC.

This clonotype was counted a few times. The chain combines TRBV6-1 with TRBJ1-4; D unresolved. V was pared by 8 bases and J by 4 bases, with 14 bases between. CDR1 MNHNS and CDR2 SASEGT come from the germline V gene. The CDR3 has 14 residues. CDR3 coding DNA: TGTGCCAGCGACCCTCGGGATGGTAATGAAAAACTGTTTTTT. Translation gives CASDPRDGNEKLFF.

With respect to this clonotype: An end of the junction differs from the germline gene, which may be a read error. V gene TRBV7-2 combines with J gene TRBJ2-7, with 7 bases identical to TRBD2. From germline, CDR1 is SGHTA and CDR2 FQGNSA. The length of the CDR3 is 14 residues. The CDR3 nucleotides are TGTGCCAGCAGCTTAAGCGGGGTTGGCTACGAGCGGTACTTC. It yields the protein CASSLSGVGYERYF.

The chain carries TRBV20-1 and TRBJ1-3; 7 bases map to TRBD1. The length of the CDR3 is 14 residues. J gave up 2 bases and V 4 bases, and 5 bases lay outside the gene matches. Germline-derived CDR1 and CDR2 are DFQATT and SNEGSKA (reference sequence). The CDR3 DNA is TGCAGTGCTATTAACACAGGGGCTGGAAACACCATATATTTT. Translated, it gives CSAINTGAGNTIYF.

A note on this clonotype: At one end, the junction sequence differs from germline, possibly due to a read error. The chain uses TRBV27 and TRBJ1-2; 10 positions agree with TRBD1. Germline loops: CDR1 MNHEY, CDR2 SMNVEV (reference sequence). The CDR3 covers 14 residues. The CDR3 reads CAGSQDRGNYGYTF. The DNA for the CDR3 is TGTGCCGGCAGTCAGGACAGGGGGAACTATGGCTACACCTTC.

V usage is TRBV20-1 and J usage is TRBJ1-5, with 9 bases lining up with TRBD1. This CDR3 is 14 amino acids long. From germline, CDR1 is DFQATT and CDR2 SNEGSKA (reference sequence). Germline trimming cut 3 bases from V and 4 bases from J; bases unmatched to any gene: 4. DNA for the CDR3: TGCAGTGCTAGGCCAGGACAGGGGAATCAGCCCCAGCATTTT. This gives the protein CSARPGQGNQPQHF.

The chain joins TRBV10-3 to TRBJ2-7; possible D gene TRBD2, 6 bases. The CDR3 consists of 16 residues. Deletions cut 4 bases from V and 0 bases from J, with 16 bases between. CDR1 and CDR2 (germline): ENHRY, SYGVKD. CDR3 residues: CAISGGTFTRSYEQYF. The CDR3, as DNA: TGTGCCATCAGTGGTGGGACTTTCACCCGCTCCTACGAGCAGTACTTC.

This clonotype was found many times. CDR3 DNA sequence: TGTGCCAGCAGCTTAACGTCGGTTGATACGCAGTATTTT. Translating it yields CASSLTSVDTQYF. V is TRBV11-2 and J is TRBJ2-3, with D unresolved. Per the germline V gene, CDR1 is SGHAT and CDR2 is FQNNGV. V lost 2 bases and J lost 6, with 9 bases in between. The CDR3 totals 13 residues.

This clonotype was counted ten times or more. The J gene is TRBJ1-5, the V gene TRBV12-3 or TRBV12-4; no clear D gene. CDR3 length equals 13 residues. V lost 8 bases and J 3 bases, leaving 11 bases between the germline ends. CDR3 sequence (DNA): TGTGCCAGCGGTTCTTTGTCCAATCAGCCCCAGCATTTT. This sequence encodes CASGSLSNQPQHF.

The J gene is TRBJ2-3, the V gene TRBV10-3, with D perhaps matching TRBD2 (5 bases). This CDR3 is built from 16 residues. Germline assignment: CDR1 ENHRY and CDR2 SYGVKD. Trimming cost V 6 bases and J 1 base, with 17 bases left between them. CDR3 nucleotide sequence: TGTGCCATCAGCGGAGTTAACGGGATGGGCACAGATACGCAGTATTTT. It translates to CAISGVNGMGTDTQYF.

This clonotype showed up many times. The junction shows a germline mismatch at one end, possibly a read error. The chain has TRBV12-3 or TRBV12-4 and TRBJ2-3, with D tentatively TRBD1 or TRBD2 (6 bases each). The CDR3 is 14 residues long. CDR3 in amino acids: CASSLGGSGDTQYF. CDR3 bases: TGCGCCAGCAGCTTGGGGGGCTCAGGGGATACGCAGTATTTT.

CDR3 sequence reads: CASSFGLAGGDNEQFF. The CDR3 DNA sequence: TGTGCCAGCAGTTTCGGCTTAGCGGGAGGGGACAATGAGCAGTTCTTC. The rearrangement links TRBV12-3 or TRBV12-4 to TRBJ2-1, with TRBD2 matching 11 bases. This CDR3 is built from 16 residues. With V trimmed by 3 bases and J by 5 bases, 6 bases remained unmatched.

The J gene is TRBJ2-3, the V gene TRBV12-3 or TRBV12-4; D is possibly TRBD1 or TRBD2 (6 bases each). The CDR3 spans 16 residues. The V end was cut by 6 bases, the J end by 2 bases, with 18 bases between. The CDR3 DNA reads as TGTGCCAGCAGCCTAAAGGGGGGACTTACCACAGATACGCAGTATTTT. Translated, it gives CASSLKGGLTTDTQYF.

There are a few counts of this clonotype. A single base separates this from a much larger clone, so it may be a read error. The rearrangement uses TRBV12-3 or TRBV12-4 and TRBJ2-1, with D possibly TRBD1 on 6 matching bases. The CDR3 has 12 amino acids. V was clipped by 2 bases and J by 13 bases, with 12 bases between them. CDR3 loop: CASSLYRETQFF. DNA for the CDR3: TGTGCCAGCAGTTTATACAGGGAGACCCAGTTCTTC.

This clonotype has just a few counts. V gene TRBV4-2 combines with J gene TRBJ2-4; 9 bases fit TRBD2. The CDR3 runs to 15 residues. Germline assignment: CDR1 LGHNA and CDR2 YNFKEQ. The V gene end was trimmed by 0 bases and the J gene end by 13 bases; junction bases not matched to a gene: 10. CDR3 amino acids: CASSQELAGYNEQYF. The CDR3 DNA is TGTGCCAGCAGCCAAGAACTAGCGGGTTACAATGAGCAGTACTTC.

This clonotype was picked up a small number of times. The chain employs TRBV6-1 and TRBJ1-5; D is unclear. The CDR3 covers 14 residues. The V gene lost 2 bases and the J gene lost 5 bases, with 10 bases spanning the gap. Germline CDR1 reads MNHNS; CDR2 reads SASEGT. As DNA, the CDR3 is TGTGCCAGCAGTGAAAATATCGGGGATCAGCCCCAGCATTTT. The encoded protein is CASSENIGDQPQHF.

About this clonotype: Compared with germline, one end of the junction differs, possibly owing to a read error. The V gene is TRBV7-2, the J gene TRBJ2-7; tentatively, D is TRBD2 (5 bases). Germline V gene data show CDR1 as SGHTA and CDR2 as FQGNSA. CDR3 length equals 15 residues. Written as DNA, the CDR3 is TGTGCCGGCAGCTTAGAGGCGGGTGTCTCCTACGAGCAGTACTTC. Its translation: CAGSLEAGVSYEQYF.

The V call is TRBV6-1, the J call TRBJ2-5; D possibly corresponds to TRBD2 (5 bases). Trimming pared 2 bases from V and 5 bases from J, leaving 12 bases between. CDR1 MNHNS and CDR2 SASEGT come from the germline V gene. CDR3 length: 14 amino acids. CDR3 sequence (DNA): TGTGCCAGCAGTGAATCGCAGGTAGCGGAGACCCAGTACTTC. Its protein is CASSESQVAETQYF.